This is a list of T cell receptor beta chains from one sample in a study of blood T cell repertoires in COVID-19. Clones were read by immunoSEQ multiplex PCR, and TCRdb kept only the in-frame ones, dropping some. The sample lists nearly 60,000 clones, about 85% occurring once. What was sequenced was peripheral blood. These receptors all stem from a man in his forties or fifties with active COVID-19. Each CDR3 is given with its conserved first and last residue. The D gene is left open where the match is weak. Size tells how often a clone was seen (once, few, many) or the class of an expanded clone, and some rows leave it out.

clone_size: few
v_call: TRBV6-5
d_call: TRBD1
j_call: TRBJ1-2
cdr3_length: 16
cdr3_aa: CASSYVRTGGGYGYTF
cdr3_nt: TGTGCCAGCAGTTACGTCCGGACAGGGGGCGGCTATGGCTACACCTTC

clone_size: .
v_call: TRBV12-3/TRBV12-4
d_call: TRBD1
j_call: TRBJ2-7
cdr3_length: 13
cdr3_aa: CASRRQGSDEQYF
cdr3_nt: TGTGCCAGCAGGCGACAGGGGAGTGACGAGCAGTACTTC

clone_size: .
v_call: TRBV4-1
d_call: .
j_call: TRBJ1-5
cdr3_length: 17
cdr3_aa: CASSQGRSDYSNQPQHF
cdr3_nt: TGCGCCAGCAGCCAAGGGCGGTCGGACTATAGCAATCAGCCCCAGCATTTT

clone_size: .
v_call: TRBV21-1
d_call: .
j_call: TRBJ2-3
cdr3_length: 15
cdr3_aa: CAIKNGGGSTDTQYF
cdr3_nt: TGTGCCATCAAGAACGGGGGGGGATCCACAGATACGCAGTATTTT

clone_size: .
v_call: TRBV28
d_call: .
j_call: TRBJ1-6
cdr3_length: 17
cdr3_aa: CASSSSARRYRGSPLHF
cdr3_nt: TGTGCCAGCAGTTCATCAGCCCGGAGGTATCGGGGTTCACCCCTCCACTTT

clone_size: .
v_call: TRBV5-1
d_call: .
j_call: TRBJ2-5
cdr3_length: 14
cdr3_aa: CASSLVSRSETQYF
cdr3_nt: TGCGCCAGCAGCTTGGTATCTCGGAGCGAGACCCAGTACTTC

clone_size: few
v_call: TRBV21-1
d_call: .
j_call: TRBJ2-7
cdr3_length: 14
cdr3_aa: CASTCIRRSYEQYF
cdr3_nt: TGTGCCAGCACCTGCATCAGGCGCTCCTACGAGCAGTACTTC

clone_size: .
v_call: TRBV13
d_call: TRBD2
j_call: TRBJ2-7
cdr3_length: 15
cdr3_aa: CASSSHGAGAYEQYF
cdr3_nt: TGTGCCAGCAGCTCCCACGGGGCGGGAGCCTACGAGCAGTACTTC

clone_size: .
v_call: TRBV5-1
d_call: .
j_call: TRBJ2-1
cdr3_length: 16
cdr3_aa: CASNPTGTGVYNEQFF
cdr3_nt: TGCGCCAGCAATCCTACCGGGACGGGAGTCTACAATGAGCAGTTCTTC

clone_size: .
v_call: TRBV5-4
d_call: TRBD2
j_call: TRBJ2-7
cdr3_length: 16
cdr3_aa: CASRDGLAGSSYEQYF
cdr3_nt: TGTGCCAGCAGGGATGGACTAGCGGGGAGCTCCTACGAGCAGTACTTC

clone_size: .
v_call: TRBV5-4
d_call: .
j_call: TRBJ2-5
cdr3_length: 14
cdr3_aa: CASSLEGVGETQYF
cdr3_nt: TGTGCCAGCAGCTTGGAGGGAGTTGGGGAGACCCAGTACTTC

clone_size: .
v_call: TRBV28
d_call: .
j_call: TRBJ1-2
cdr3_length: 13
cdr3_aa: CASSLGRTYGYTF
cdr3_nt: TGTGCCAGCAGTTTGGGGAGGACCTATGGCTACACCTTC

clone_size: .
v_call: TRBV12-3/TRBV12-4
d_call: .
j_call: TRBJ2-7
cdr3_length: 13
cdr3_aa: CASSLTGFYEQYF
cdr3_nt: TGTGCCAGCAGTTTAACGGGTTTCTACGAGCAGTACTTC

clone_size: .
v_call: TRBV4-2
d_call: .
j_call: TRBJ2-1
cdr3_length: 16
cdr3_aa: CASSQDGRSSYNEQFF
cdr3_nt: TGTGCCAGCAGCCAAGACGGGAGAAGCTCCTACAATGAGCAGTTCTTC

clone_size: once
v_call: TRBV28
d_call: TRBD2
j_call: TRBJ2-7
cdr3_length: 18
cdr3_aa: CASSFLPRSGRAKDEQYF
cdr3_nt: TGTGCCAGCAGTTTTCTCCCCCGGAGCGGGAGGGCTAAAGACGAGCAGTACTTC

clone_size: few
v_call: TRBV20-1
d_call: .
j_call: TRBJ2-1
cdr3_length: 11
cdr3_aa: CSVSAGNEQFF
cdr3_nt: TGCAGTGTATCGGCGGGGAATGAGCAGTTCTTC

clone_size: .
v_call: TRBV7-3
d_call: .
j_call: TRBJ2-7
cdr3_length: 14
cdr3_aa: CASSPGPATYEQYF
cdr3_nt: TGTGCCAGCAGCCCTGGCCCTGCCACCTACGAGCAGTACTTC

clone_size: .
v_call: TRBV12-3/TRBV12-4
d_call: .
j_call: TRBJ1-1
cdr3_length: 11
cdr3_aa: CASTSYTEAFF
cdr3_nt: TGTGCCAGCACTTCGTACACTGAAGCTTTCTTT

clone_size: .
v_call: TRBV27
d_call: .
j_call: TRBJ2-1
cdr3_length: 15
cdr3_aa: CASIGGGPLYNEQFF
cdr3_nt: TGTGCCAGCATCGGCGGAGGTCCGTTGTACAATGAGCAGTTCTTC

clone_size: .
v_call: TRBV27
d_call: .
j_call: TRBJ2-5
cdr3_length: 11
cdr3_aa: CASSRGETQYF
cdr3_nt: TGTGCCAGCAGCAGAGGAGAGACCCAGTACTTC

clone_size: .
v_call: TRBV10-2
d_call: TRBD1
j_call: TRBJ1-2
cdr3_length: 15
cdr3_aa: CASSERQGAHYGYTF
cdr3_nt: TGCGCCAGCAGTGAGCGACAGGGCGCCCACTATGGCTACACCTTC

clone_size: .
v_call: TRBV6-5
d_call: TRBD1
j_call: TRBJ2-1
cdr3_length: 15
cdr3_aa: CASSYPRQGSNEQFF
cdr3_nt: TGTGCCAGCAGTTACCCCCGACAGGGTTCGAATGAGCAGTTCTTC